This T cell receptor (beta chain) derives from a study of blood T cell repertoires in COVID-19. Study context: PBMCs, B-cell-depleted T cells, or T cells were the source of the cDNA or gDNA that made up the material.

This clone has a single count. Generated by immunoSEQ multiplex PCR, the TCRdb table keeps only in-frame clones and is missing some. Among more than 300,000 clones, 70% to 90% were seen once, and the ten largest hold 1.2%. Participants spanned ages about 18 to 100 years and resided in roughly 22 US areas. This clonotype was obtained from a woman aged 18-35 years who had recovered from COVID-19. Material: PBMCs or T cells enriched from blood (not recorded which).

The CDR3 reads CASSHDRYSNQPQHF. The DNA for the CDR3 is TGTGCCAGCAGCCATGACAGGTATAGCAATCAGCCCCAGCATTTT. This sequence joins TRBV27 and TRBJ1-5; D might be TRBD1 (6 bases). The CDR3 has 15 amino acids. Germline V gives CDR1 MNHEY, CDR2 SMNVEV (reference sequence). V lost 6 bases and J lost 0, with 12 bases in between.